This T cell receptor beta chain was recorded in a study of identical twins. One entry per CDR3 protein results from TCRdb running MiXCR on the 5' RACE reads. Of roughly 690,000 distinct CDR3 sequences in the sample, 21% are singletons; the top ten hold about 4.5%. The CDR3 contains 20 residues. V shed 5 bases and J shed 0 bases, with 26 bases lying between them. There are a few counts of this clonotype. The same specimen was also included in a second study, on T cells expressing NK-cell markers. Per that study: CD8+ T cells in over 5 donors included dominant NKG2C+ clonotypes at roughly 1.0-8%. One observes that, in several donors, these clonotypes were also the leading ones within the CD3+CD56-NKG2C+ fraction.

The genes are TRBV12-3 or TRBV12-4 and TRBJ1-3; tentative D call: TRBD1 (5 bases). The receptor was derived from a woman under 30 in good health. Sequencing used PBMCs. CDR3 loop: CASSRRQSGILPFSGNTIYF. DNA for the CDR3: TGTGCCAGCAGTCGCCGCCAGTCAGGGATCCTGCCTTTCTCTGGAAACACCATATATTTT.